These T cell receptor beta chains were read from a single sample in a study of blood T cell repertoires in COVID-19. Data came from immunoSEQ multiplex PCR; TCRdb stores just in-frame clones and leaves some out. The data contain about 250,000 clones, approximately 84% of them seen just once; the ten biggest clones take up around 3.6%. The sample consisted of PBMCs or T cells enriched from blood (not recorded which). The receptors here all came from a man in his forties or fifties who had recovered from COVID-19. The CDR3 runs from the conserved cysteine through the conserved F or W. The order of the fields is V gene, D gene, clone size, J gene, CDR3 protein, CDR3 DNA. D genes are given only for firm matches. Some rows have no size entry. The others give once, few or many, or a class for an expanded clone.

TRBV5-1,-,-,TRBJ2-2,CASSSSSGPGELFF,TGCGCCAGCAGCTCGTCCTCAGGGCCCGGGGAGCTGTTTTTT
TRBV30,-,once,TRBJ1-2,CAWNQGSSDYGYTF,TGTGCCTGGAACCAGGGGAGTAGTGACTATGGCTACACCTTC
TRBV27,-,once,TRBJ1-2,CASSFFPAGGYTF,TGTGCCAGCAGTTTTTTCCCAGCGGGTGGCTACACCTTC
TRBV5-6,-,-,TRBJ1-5,CASSLWGVKISNQPQHF,TGTGCCAGCAGCTTGTGGGGGGTTAAGATTAGCAATCAGCCCCAGCATTTT
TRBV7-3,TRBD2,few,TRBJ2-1,CASSPKSHGLAGPGEQFF,TGTGCCAGCAGCCCCAAGAGCCATGGACTAGCGGGACCGGGTGAGCAGTTCTTC
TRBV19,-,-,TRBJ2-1,CASSSAGNPPINEQFF,TGTGCCAGTAGTTCGGCAGGGAATCCTCCTATCAATGAGCAGTTCTTC
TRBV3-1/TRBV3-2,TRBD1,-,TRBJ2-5,CASSQLTGGRETQYF,TGTGCCAGCAGCCAACTGACAGGGGGCCGGGAGACCCAGTACTTC
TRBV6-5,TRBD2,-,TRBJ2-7,CASKGTSGYEQYF,TGTGCCAGCAAAGGGACTAGCGGATACGAGCAGTACTTC
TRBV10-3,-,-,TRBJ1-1,CAISEPSTSHTEAFF,TGTGCCATCAGTGAGCCCTCGACTAGCCACACTGAAGCTTTCTTT
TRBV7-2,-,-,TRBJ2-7,CASSLGQVYEQYF,TGTGCCAGCAGCCTGGGACAAGTCTACGAGCAGTACTTC
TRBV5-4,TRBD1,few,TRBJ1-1,CASSSYRGGGTEAFF,TGTGCCAGCAGCTCCTACAGGGGTGGTGGCACTGAAGCTTTCTTT
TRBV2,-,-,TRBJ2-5,CASTGDTTWGETQYF,TGTGCCAGCACTGGGGACACTACCTGGGGGGAGACCCAGTACTTC
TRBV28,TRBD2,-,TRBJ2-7,CASSGGGLFSYEQYF,TGTGCCAGCAGTGGGGGGGGACTGTTCTCCTACGAGCAGTACTTC
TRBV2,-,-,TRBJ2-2,CASSGTSPNTGELFF,TGTGCCAGCAGTGGGACATCTCCGAACACCGGGGAGCTGTTTTTT
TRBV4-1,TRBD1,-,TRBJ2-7,CASSHGFRGPGSYEQYF,TGCGCCAGCAGCCATGGATTCAGGGGGCCAGGGTCCTACGAGCAGTACTTC
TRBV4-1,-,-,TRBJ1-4,CASSQVVGAINEKLFF,TGCGCCAGCAGCCAGGTAGTAGGGGCCATTAATGAAAAACTGTTTTTT
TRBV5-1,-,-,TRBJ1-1,CASSLAGEAFF,TGCGCCAGCAGCTTGGCCGGTGAAGCTTTCTTT
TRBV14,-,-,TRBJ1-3,CASSRIEGSGNTIYF,TGTGCCAGCAGCCGCATTGAGGGCTCTGGAAACACCATATATTTT
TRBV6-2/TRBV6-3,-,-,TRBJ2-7,CASSYLDTLGEQYF,TGTGCCAGCAGTTACCTGGACACGCTTGGGGAGCAGTACTTC
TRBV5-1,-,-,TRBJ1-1,CASSLGAGNTEAFF,TGCGCCAGCAGCTTAGGAGCTGGGAACACTGAAGCTTTCTTT
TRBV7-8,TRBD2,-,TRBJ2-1,CASSPRDYLNEQFF,TGTGCCAGCAGCCCCCGGGACTATTTAAACGAGCAGTTCTTC
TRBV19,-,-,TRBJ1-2,CASSIVADANYGYTF,TGTGCCAGTAGTATAGTCGCGGATGCTAACTATGGCTACACCTTC
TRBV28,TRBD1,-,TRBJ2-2,CASLQTGGVTGELFF,TGTGCCAGTTTACAGACAGGGGGCGTCACCGGGGAGCTGTTTTTT
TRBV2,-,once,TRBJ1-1,CASGKRQRNTEAFF,TGTGCCAGCGGGAAGCGGCAGAGGAACACTGAAGCTTTCTTT
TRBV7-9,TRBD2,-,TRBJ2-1,CASSGGTSGGPRDEQFF,TGTGCCAGCAGCGGGGGGACTAGCGGGGGCCCCAGGGATGAGCAGTTCTTC
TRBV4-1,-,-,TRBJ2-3,CASSQDQTGTDTQYF,TGCGCCAGCAGCCAAGATCAGACGGGTACAGATACGCAGTATTTT
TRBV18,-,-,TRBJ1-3,CASSTLGTGTGNTIYF,TGTGCCAGCTCAACCCTGGGTACAGGGACGGGAAACACCATATATTTT
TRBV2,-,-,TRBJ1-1,CASSGGVNTEAFF,TGTGCCAGCAGTGGGGGAGTGAACACTGAAGCTTTCTTT
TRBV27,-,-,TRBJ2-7,CASSLSLRYEQYF,TGTGCCAGCAGTTTATCCCTCCGGTACGAGCAGTACTTC
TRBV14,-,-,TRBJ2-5,CASSQGSRETQYF,TGTGCCAGCAGCCAAGGGAGTAGGGAGACCCAGTACTTC
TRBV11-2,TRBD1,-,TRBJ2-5,CASSPGQGGEETQYF,TGTGCCAGCAGCCCGGGACAGGGGGGGGAAGAGACCCAGTACTTC
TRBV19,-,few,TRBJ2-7,CASSRSYYEQYF,TGTGCCAGTAGTAGGAGCTACTACGAGCAGTACTTC
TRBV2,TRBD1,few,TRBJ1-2,CASCDRGGHYGYTF,TGTGCCAGCTGCGACAGGGGTGGGCACTATGGCTACACCTTC
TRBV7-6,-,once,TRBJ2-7,CASSSAAGIFYEQYF,TGTGCCAGCAGCTCCGCGGCAGGGATCTTCTACGAGCAGTACTTC
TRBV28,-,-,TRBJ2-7,CASREGSGSNSYEQYF,TGTGCCAGCAGGGAAGGGTCGGGGTCCAACTCCTACGAGCAGTACTTC
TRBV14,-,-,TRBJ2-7,CASSQDLKTPLYEQYF,TGTGCCAGCAGCCAAGATCTTAAAACTCCCCTCTACGAGCAGTACTTC
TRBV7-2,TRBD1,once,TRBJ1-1,CASSFHRGNTEAFF,TGTGCCAGCAGCTTCCACAGGGGAAATACTGAAGCTTTCTTT
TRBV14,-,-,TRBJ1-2,CASSQTGTSNYGYTF,TGTGCCAGCAGCCAAACAGGGACCTCTAACTATGGCTACACCTTC
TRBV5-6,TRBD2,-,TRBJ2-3,CASSFVRLAVPDTQYF,TGTGCCAGCAGCTTTGTGAGGCTAGCGGTCCCAGATACGCAGTATTTT
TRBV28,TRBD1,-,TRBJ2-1,CASSKIGTGYNEQFF,TGTGCCAGCAGCAAGATCGGGACAGGTTACAATGAGCAGTTCTTC
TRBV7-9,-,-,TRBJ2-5,CASSLLVAVQETQYF,TGTGCCAGCAGCTTATTGGTAGCGGTCCAAGAGACCCAGTACTTC